What follows is one T cell receptor beta chain and its context. The final CDR3 position lacks the conserved phenylalanine or tryptophan, pointing to a likely read error. It is unclear where the CDR3 begins or ends on the DNA, so no DNA is shown, and the CDR3 is as TCRdb lists it. The CDR3 length is 11 residues, termini included. Per germline, CDR1 MNHNS and CDR2 SASEGT. The data derive from a study of blood T cell repertoires in COVID-19. Study background: PBMCs, B-cell-depleted T cells, or T cells were the source of the cDNA or gDNA that made up the material.

Clones were sequenced by immunoSEQ multiplex PCR, and TCRdb holds only the in-frame ones, with some missing. This table has roughly 200,000 clones, around three quarters appearing once. The genes are TRBV6-1 and TRBJ1-1. The TCR was taken from a man between 65 and 85 years old with active or convalescent COVID-19. The sample consisted of peripheral blood. This CDR3 is CASSEWDSITV.